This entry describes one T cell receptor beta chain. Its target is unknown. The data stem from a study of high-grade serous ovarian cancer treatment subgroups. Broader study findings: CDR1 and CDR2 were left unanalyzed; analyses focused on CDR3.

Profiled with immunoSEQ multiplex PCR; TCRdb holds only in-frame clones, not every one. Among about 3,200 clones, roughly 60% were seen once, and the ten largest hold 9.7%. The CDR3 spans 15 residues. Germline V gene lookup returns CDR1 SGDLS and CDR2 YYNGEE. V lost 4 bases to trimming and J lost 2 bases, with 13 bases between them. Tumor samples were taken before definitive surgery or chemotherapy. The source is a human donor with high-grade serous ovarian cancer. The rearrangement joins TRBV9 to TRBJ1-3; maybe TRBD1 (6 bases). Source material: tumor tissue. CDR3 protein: CASSKEGGTGNTIYF. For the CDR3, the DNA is TGTGCCAGCAGCAAAGAGGGGGGAACTGGAAACACCATATATTTT.